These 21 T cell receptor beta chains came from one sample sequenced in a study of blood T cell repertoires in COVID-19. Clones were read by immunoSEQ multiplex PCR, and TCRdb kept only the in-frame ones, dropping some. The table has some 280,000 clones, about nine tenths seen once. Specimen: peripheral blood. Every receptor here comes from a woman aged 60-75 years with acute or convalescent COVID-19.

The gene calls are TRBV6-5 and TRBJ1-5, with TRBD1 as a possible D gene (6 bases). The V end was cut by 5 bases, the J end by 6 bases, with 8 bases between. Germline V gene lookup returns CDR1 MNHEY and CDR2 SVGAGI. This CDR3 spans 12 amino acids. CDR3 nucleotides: TGTGCCAGCAGTACAGGGTTTCAGCCCCAGCATTTT. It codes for CASSTGFQPQHF.

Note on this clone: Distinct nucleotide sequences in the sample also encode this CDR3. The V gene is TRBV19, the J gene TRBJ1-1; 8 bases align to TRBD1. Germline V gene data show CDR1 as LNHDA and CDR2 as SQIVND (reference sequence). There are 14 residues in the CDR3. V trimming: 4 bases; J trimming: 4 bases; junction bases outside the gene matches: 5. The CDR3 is CASSTDRGSTEAFF. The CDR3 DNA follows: TGTGCCAGTAGTACAGACAGGGGATCCACTGAAGCTTTCTTT. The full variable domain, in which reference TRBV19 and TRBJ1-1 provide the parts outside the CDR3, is DGGITQSPKYLFRKEGQNVTLSCEQNLNHDAMYWYRQDPGQGLRLIYYSQIVNDFQKGDIAEGYSVSREKKESFPLTVTSAQKNPTAFYLCASSTDRGSTEAFFGQGTRLTVV.

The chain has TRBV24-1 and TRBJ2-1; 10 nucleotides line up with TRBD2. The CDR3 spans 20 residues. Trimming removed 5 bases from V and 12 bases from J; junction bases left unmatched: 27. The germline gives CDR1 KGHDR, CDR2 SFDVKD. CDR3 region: CATSGLGQGKRASGGHGQFF. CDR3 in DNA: TGTGCCACCAGTGGTCTCGGACAGGGTAAACGGGCTAGCGGGGGCCACGGGCAGTTCTTC.

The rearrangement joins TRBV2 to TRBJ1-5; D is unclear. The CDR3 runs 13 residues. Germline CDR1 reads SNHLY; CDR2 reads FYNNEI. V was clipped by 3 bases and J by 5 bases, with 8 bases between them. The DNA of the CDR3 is TGTGCCAGCAGTGAGACATCAGATCAGCCCCAGCATTTT. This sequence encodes CASSETSDQPQHF.

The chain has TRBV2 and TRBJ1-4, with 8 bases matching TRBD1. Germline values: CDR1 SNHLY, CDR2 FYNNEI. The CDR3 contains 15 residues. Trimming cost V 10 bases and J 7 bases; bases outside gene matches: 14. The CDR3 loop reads CAKGGQGAMGEKLFF. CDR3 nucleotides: TGTGCCAAAGGGGGGCAGGGGGCTATGGGTGAAAAACTGTTTTTT.

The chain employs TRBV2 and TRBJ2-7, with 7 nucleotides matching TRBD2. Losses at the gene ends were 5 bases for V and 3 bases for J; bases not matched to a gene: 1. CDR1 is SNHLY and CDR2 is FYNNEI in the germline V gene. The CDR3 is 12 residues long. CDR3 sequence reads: CASSREGYEQYF. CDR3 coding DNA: TGTGCCAGCAGTAGGGAGGGCTACGAGCAGTACTTC.

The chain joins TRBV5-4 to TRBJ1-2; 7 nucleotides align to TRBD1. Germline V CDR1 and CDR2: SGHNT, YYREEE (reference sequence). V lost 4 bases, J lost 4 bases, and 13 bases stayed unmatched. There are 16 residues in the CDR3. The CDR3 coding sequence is TGTGCCAGCAGCAACTCCCTCCGGGACAGTTTCTATGGCTACACCTTC. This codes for CASSNSLRDSFYGYTF.

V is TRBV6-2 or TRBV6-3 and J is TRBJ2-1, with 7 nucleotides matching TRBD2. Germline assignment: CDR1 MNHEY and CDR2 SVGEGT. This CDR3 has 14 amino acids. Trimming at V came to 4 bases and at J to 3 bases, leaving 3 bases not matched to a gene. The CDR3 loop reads CASSSGGLYNEQFF. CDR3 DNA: TGTGCCAGCAGTTCGGGGGGACTCTACAATGAGCAGTTCTTC.

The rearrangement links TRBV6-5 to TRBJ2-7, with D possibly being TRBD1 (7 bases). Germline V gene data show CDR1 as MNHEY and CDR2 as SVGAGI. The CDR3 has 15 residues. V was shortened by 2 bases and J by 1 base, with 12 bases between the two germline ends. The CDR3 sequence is CASSYGAGGSYEQYF. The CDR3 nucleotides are TGTGCCAGCAGTTACGGGGCAGGGGGGTCCTACGAGCAGTACTTC.

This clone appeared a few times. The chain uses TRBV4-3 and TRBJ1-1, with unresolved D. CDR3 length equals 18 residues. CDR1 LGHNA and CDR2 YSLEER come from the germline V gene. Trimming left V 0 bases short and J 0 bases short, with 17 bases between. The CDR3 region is CASSQEGMGAYLNTEAFF. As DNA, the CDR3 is TGCGCCAGCAGCCAAGAAGGTATGGGAGCCTATTTGAACACTGAAGCTTTCTTT.

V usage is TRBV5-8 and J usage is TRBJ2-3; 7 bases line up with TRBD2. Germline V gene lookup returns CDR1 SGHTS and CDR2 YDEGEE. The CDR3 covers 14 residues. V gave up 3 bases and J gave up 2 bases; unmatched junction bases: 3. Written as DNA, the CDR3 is TGTGCCAGCAGCTGGCGGGGGAACACAGATACGCAGTATTTT. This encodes CASSWRGNTDTQYF.

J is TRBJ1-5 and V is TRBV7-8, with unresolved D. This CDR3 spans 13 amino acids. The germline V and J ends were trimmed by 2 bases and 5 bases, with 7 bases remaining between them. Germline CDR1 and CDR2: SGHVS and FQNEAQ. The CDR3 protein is CASSLITDQPQHF. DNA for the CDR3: TGTGCCAGCAGCTTAATTACGGATCAGCCCCAGCATTTT. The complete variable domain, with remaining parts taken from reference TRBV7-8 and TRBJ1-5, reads GAGVSQSPRYKVAKRGQDVALRCDPISGHVSLFWYQQALGQGPEFLTYFQNEAQLDKSGLPSDRFFAERPEGSVSTLKIQRTQQEDSAVYLCASSLITDQPQHFGDGTRLSIL.

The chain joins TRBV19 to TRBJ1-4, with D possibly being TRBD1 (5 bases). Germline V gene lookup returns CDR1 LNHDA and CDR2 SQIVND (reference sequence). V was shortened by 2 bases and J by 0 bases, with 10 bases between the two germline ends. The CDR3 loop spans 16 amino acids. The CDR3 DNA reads TGTGCCAGTAGTATATCGGGAGGGGCAACTAATGAAAAACTGTTTTTT. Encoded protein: CASSISGGATNEKLFF.

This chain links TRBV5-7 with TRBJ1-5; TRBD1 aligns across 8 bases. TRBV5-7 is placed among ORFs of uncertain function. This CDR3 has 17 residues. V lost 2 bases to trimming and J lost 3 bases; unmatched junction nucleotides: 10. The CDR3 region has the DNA TGTGCCAGCAGCTTACCGGGACAGGCTTGTTTCAATCAGCCCCAGCATTTT. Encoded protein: CASSLPGQACFNQPQHF.

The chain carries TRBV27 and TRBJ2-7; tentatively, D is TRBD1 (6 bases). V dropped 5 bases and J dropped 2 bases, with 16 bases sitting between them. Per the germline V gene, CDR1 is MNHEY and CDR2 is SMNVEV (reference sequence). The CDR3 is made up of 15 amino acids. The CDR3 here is CASSPHQGPTYEQYF. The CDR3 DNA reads TGTGCCAGCAGTCCTCATCAGGGGCCTACCTACGAGCAGTACTTC.

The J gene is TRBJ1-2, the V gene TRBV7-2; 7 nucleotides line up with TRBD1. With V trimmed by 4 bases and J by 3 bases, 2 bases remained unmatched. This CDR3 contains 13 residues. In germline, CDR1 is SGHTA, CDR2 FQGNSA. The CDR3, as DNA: TGTGCCAGCAGCTCCACAGGGGACTATGGCTACACCTTC. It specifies CASSSTGDYGYTF.

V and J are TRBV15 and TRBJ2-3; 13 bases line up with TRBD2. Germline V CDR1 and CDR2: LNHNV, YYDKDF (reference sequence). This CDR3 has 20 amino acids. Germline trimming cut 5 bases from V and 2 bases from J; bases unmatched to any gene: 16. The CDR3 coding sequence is TGTGCCACCAGCGGTCGCATGGGGACTAGCGGGGCCACTTTCACAGATACGCAGTATTTT. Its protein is CATSGRMGTSGATFTDTQYF. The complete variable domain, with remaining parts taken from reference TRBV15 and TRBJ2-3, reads DAMVIQNPRYQVTQFGKPVTLSCSQTLNHNVMYWYQQKSSQAPKLLFHYYDKDFNNEADTPDNFQSRRPNTSFCFLDIRSPGLGDTAMYLCATSGRMGTSGATFTDTQYFGPGTRLTVL.

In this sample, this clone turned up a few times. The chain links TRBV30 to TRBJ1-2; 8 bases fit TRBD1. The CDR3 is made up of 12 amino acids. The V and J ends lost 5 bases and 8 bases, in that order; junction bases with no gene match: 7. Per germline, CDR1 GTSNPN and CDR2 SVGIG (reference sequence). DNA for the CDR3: TGTGCCTGGGACAGGGGCGCTTGGGGCTACACCTTC. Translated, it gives CAWDRGAWGYTF. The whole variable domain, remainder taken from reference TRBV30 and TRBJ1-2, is SQTIHQWPATLVQPVGSPLSLECTVEGTSNPNLYWYRQAAGRGLQLLFYSVGIGQISSEVPQNLSASRPQDRQFILSSKKLLLSDSGFYLCAWDRGAWGYTFGSGTRLTVV.

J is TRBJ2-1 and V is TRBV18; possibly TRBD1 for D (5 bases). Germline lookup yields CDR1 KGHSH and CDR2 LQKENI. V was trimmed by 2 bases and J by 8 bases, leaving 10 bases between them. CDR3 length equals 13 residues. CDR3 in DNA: TGTGCCAGCTCACCATTACAGGAAGATGAGCAGTTCTTC. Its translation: CASSPLQEDEQFF.

In DNA, the CDR3 is TGTGCCAGCAGTTTAGCGTCAGGGGGGCTGTATGGCTACACCTTC. Translating gives CASSLASGGLYGYTF. The genes are TRBV27 and TRBJ1-2, with 7 nucleotides matching TRBD1. V shed 2 bases and J 5 bases; nucleotides not matched to a gene: 8. Germline CDR1 and CDR2: MNHEY and SMNVEV (reference sequence). The CDR3 runs to 15 residues.

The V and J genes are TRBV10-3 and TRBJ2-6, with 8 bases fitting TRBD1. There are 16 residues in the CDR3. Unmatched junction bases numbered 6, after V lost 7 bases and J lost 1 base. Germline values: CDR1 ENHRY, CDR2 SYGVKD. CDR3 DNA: TGTGCCATCAATGAACAGGGGGAGTCTGGGGCCAACGTCCTGACTTTC. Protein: CAINEQGESGANVLTF.